This T cell receptor (beta chain) was identified during a study of prognosis after radiotherapy for stage I lung cancer. Two-round multiplex PCR amplified TCR beta CDR3 from genomic DNA. Round one of PCR was performed, and it used primers specific to each TRBV and TRBJ gene. TCRdb itself ran the multiplex PCR reads through MiXCR, one entry per CDR3 protein. The sample consists of about 19,000 distinct CDR3 sequences, about 50% of them appearing once. This clonotype was counted at least ten times. There are 14 residues in the CDR3. V was cut by 6 bases and J by 0 bases, with 12 bases left in between. Germline CDR1 and CDR2: SGHAT and FQNNGV.

The receptor was derived from a donor older than 45 with non-small cell lung cancer. The J gene is TRBJ2-7, the V gene TRBV11-2; perhaps TRBD1 as D (5 bases). The sequences come from PBMCs, collected before or after stereotactic body radiation therapy (not recorded which). CDR3 bases: TGTGCCAGCAGGGCCGCAGGGTTCTCCTACGAGCAGTACTTC. Protein: CASRAAGFSYEQYF. Based on the CDR3 plus reference TRBV11-2 and TRBJ2-7, the full variable domain is EAGVAQSPRYKIIEKRQSVAFWCNPISGHATLYWYQQILGQGPKLLIQFQNNGVVDDSQLPKDRFSAERLKGVDSTLKIQPAKLEDSAVYLCASRAAGFSYEQYFGPGTRLTVT.